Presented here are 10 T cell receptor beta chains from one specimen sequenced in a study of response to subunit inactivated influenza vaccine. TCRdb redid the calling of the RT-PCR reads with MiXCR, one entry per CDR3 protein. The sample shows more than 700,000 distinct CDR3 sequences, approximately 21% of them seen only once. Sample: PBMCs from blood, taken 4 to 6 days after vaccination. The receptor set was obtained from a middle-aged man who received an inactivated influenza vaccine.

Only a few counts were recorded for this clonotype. The CDR3 region has the DNA TGCGCCAGCAGCCGAGACAGGGGGCACACTGAAGCTTTCTTT. It translates to CASSRDRGHTEAFF. The rearrangement links TRBV5-1 to TRBJ1-1, with 10 bases lining up with TRBD1. After removal of 4 bases from V and 3 bases from J, the junction contained 3 bases not matched to a gene. The CDR3 is made up of 14 amino acids. Germline assignment: CDR1 SGHRS and CDR2 YFSETQ.

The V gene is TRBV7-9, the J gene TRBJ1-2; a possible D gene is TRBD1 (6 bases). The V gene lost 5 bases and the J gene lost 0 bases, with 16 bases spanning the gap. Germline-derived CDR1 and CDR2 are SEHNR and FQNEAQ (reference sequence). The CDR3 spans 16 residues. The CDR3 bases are TGTGCCAGCAGCAAAACCTCAGGGGCCGCTAACTATGGCTACACCTTC. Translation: CASSKTSGAANYGYTF.

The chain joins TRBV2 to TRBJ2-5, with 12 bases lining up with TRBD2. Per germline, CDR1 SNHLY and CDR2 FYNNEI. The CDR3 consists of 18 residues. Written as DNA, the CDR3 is TGTACCCTCAGATCCCACTCCGGGACTAGCGGGCCCCAAGAGACCCAGTACTTC. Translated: CTLRSHSGTSGPQETQYF.

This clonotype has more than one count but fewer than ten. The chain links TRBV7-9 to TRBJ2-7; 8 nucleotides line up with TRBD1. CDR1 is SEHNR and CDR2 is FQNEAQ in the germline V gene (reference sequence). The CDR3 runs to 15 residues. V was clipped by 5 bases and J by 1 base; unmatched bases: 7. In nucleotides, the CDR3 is TGTGCCAGCAGCCTTACGGGACAGGCATCCTACGAGCAGTACTTC. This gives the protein CASSLTGQASYEQYF.

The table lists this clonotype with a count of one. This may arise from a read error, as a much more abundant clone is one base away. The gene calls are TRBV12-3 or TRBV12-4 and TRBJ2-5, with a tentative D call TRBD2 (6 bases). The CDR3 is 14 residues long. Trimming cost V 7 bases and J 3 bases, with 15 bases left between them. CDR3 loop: CASTRSGQEETQYF. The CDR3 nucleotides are TGTGCCAGCACACGTAGCGGCCAAGAAGAGACCCAGTACTTC.

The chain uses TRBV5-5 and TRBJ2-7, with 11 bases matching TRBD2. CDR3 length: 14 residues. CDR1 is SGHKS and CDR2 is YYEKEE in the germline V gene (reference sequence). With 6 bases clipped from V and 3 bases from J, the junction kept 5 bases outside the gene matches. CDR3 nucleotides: TGTGCCAGCAAAGTAGCGGGGGGGGACTACGAGCAGTACTTC. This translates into CASKVAGGDYEQYF. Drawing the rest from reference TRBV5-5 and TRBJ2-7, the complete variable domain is DAGVTQSPTHLIKTRGQQVTLRCSPISGHKSVSWYQQVLGQGPQFIFQYYEKEERGRGNFPDRFSARQFPNYSSELNVNALLLGDSALYLCASKVAGGDYEQYFGPGTRLTVT.

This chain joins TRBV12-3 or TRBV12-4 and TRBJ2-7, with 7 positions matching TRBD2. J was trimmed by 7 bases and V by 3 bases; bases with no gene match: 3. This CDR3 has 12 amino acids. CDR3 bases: TGTGCCAGCAGTTTTCTCGGGGGGGAGCAGTACTTC. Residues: CASSFLGGEQYF.

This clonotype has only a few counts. The CDR3, as DNA: TGTGCCAGCAGCGCCGGGACTAGCGCCCTTGATACGCAGTATTTT. Its translation: CASSAGTSALDTQYF. J is TRBJ2-3 and V is TRBV9, with TRBD2 identical over 10 bases. Trimming took 3 bases from V and 6 from J; bases not matched to a gene: 7. There are 15 residues in the CDR3. The germline V gene has CDR1 SGDLS and CDR2 YYNGEE.

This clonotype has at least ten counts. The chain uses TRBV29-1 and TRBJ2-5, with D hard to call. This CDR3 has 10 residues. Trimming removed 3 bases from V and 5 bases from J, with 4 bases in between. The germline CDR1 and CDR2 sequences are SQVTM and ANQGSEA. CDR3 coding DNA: TGCAGCGTTGAGAAGGAGACCCAGTACTTC. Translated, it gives CSVEKETQYF.

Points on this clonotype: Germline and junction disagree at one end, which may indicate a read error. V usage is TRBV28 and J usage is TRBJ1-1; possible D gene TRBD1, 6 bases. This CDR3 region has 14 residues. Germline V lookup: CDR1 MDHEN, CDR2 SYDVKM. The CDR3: CASKLGGQNTETFF. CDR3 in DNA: TGTGCCAGCAAGCTCGGGGGGCAGAACACTGAAACTTTCTTT. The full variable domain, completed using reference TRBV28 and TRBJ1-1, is DVKVTQSSRYLVKRTGEKVFLECVQDMDHENMFWYRQDPGLGLRLIYFSYDVKMKEKGDIPEGYSVSREKKERFSLILESASTNQTSMYLCASKLGGQNTETFFGQGTRLTVV.